These 4 T cell receptor beta chains were sequenced from one sample in a study of blood T cell repertoires in COVID-19. TCRdb's copy holds only in-frame clones and misses some; the assay was immunoSEQ multiplex PCR. The table lists around 70,000 clones, about 88% of them singletons. Material: peripheral blood. These receptors came from a man older than 75 with acute or convalescent COVID-19.

The CDR3 loop reads CASSPIATYNYGYTF. The CDR3 DNA is TGTGCCAGCAGCCCAATCGCGACATATAACTATGGCTACACCTTC. The chain has TRBV9 and TRBJ1-2; D call uncertain. With 4 bases removed from V and 1 base from J, the gap between germline ends came to 14 bases. There are 15 residues in the CDR3. CDR1 is SGDLS and CDR2 is YYNGEE in the germline V gene.

A single count supports this clone. The chain joins TRBV11-3 to TRBJ2-7; TRBD2 aligns across 7 bases. V lost 2 bases to trimming and J lost 1 base; unmatched junction nucleotides: 5. Germline assignment: CDR1 SGHNT and CDR2 YENEEA. CDR3 size: 15 residues. The CDR3 sequence: CASSLRSGSSYEQYF. Here the CDR3 DNA reads TGTGCCAGCAGCTTACGTAGCGGGTCGTCCTACGAGCAGTACTTC.

The rearrangement uses TRBV19 and TRBJ1-1; D not resolved. The germline V gene encodes CDR1 LNHDA and CDR2 SQIVND (reference sequence). Trimming took 3 bases from V and 0 from J, leaving 5 bases between them. The CDR3 spans 13 residues. The CDR3 DNA follows: TGTGCCAGTAGTATTGAGATGAACACTGAAGCTTTCTTT. It translates to CASSIEMNTEAFF.

The rearrangement links TRBV19 to TRBJ1-2, with D possibly being TRBD1 (5 bases). This CDR3 comprises 17 residues. Germline-derived CDR1 and CDR2 are LNHDA and SQIVND (reference sequence). Trimming stripped 6 bases from V and 7 bases from J, with 27 bases between. The CDR3 loop reads CASSPRGGGTLAGGYTF. CDR3 bases: TGTGCCAGTAGCCCACGAGGCGGCGGGACGCTGGCTGGTGGCTACACCTTC.